Below, one T cell receptor beta chain is given with its context. What this receptor recognizes is not known. Qualities for individual bases were not recorded, and no much larger clone is one base off. This record comes from a study of control samples from healthy donors and cancer patients (dated by TCRdb to between 2020 and 2021). From cysteine to phenylalanine, the CDR3 is 11 amino acids long. The read is trimmed to its CDR3 DNA, 33 bases read in frame from base 1. The junction shows trimming of 6 bases on V and 8 bases on J, plus 10 bases between the germline ends. The CDR1 and CDR2 encoded by the germline V gene are MNHEY and SVGAGI. The library was prepared using the immunoSEQ multiplex PCR assay. TCRdb carries this immuneACCESS record with in-frame sequences only. Its versions omit some clonotypes, under half of them owing to an unresolved V gene in the studies checked, with the rest unexplained. Counted in this sample were fewer than 200,000 clones; 90% of them appeared once. The top ten clonotypes cover about 1.4% of the sample.

This sequence was found in a woman aged 45-59 years in good health. The sample was blood. Recombination linked TRBV6-5 to TRBJ1-1; TRBD1 is a possible D gene, resting on 5 matching bases. Here the CDR3 is given as CASSRTREAFF. DNA sequence: TGTGCCAGCAGCCGGACACGCGAAGCTTTCTTT.